The following is a TCR beta chain sequence with its context. Antigen specificity is unknown. RNA transcripts were the template for amplifying TCR beta CDR3 regions. Carried out on the TCR CDR3, a first-round RT-PCR used the HTBI primer set. From the multiplex PCR reads, TCRdb called clonotypes with MiXCR, one entry per CDR3 protein. The sample holds around 600,000 distinct CDR3 sequences, 15% to 18% seen once. J was trimmed by 3 bases and V by 4 bases; bases with no gene match: 16. Germline V gene data show CDR1 as SGHNT and CDR2 as YYREEE (reference sequence). This CDR3 has 19 amino acids. These data belong to a study of T cells in Graves' hyperthyroidism and ophthalmopathy. Study-wide results and caveats: Ophthalmopathy was predicted by the model a median of approximately six months ahead of onset.

Sequenced: blood. V and J are TRBV5-4 and TRBJ2-3; 11 bases match TRBD2. The receptor comes from a woman aged 30 to 39 with Graves' hyperthyroidism. The CDR3 loop is CASSPPRPLLAGDTDTQYF. The CDR3 bases are TGTGCCAGCAGCCCCCCCCGCCCCCTACTAGCGGGAGATACAGATACGCAGTATTTT.